Listed here are 31 T cell receptor beta chains from one sample, sequenced in a study of early T cells in non-severe SARS-CoV-2 infection. TCRdb re-called the 5' RACE reads with MiXCR, one entry per CDR3 protein. The profile covers roughly 50,000 distinct CDR3 sequences, with roughly 7.6% appearing a single time and under 12% taken by the ten largest. This specimen was whole blood, taken at baseline. The origin of the receptors is an adult who was a healthcare worker with PCR-confirmed SARS-CoV-2 infection or an uninfected control (not recorded which).

The J gene is TRBJ2-2, the V gene TRBV7-3; TRBD1 might be the D (7 bases). V gave up 6 bases and J gave up 8 bases, with 19 bases separating them. The CDR3 has 15 amino acids. Germline V lookup: CDR1 SGHTA, CDR2 FQGTGA. The CDR3 reads CASRPGGGREGELFF. DNA for the CDR3: TGTGCCAGCAGGCCAGGAGGGGGCCGCGAAGGGGAGCTGTTTTTT.

The V call is TRBV28, the J call TRBJ2-1; 7 positions agree with TRBD2. CDR1 MDHEN and CDR2 SYDVKM come from the germline V gene. V gave up 9 bases and J gave up 6 bases; unmatched junction bases: 8. The CDR3 runs 13 residues. The CDR3 sequence is CASEGLVINEQFF. CDR3 coding DNA: TGTGCCAGTGAAGGACTAGTGATCAATGAGCAGTTCTTC.

The chain joins TRBV12-3 or TRBV12-4 to TRBJ2-6; 7 bases match TRBD1. The J segment lost 4 bases and the V segment lost 6 bases, leaving 3 bases of the junction unmatched. The length of the CDR3 is 14 residues. The CDR3 spells CASRGTAGANVLTF. The DNA for the CDR3 is TGTGCCAGCAGGGGGACAGCCGGGGCCAACGTCCTGACTTTC.

This chain joins TRBV5-1 and TRBJ2-5; D not certain. Germline V CDR1 and CDR2: SGHRS, YFSETQ. The germline V and J ends were trimmed by 0 bases and 5 bases, with 11 bases remaining between them. CDR3 length: 14 residues. CDR3 DNA: TGCGCCAGCAGCTTGGCGTCCGTCCGGGAGACCCAGTACTTC. Protein sequence: CASSLASVRETQYF.

The genes are TRBV27 and TRBJ2-7; D could derive from TRBD1 or TRBD2 (6 bases each). With 2 bases removed from V and 6 bases from J, the gap between germline ends came to 20 bases. The CDR3 contains 16 residues. CDR1 is MNHEY, CDR2 SMNVEV, per germline (reference sequence). Here the CDR3 reads CASSLRGEGSSGEQYF. In DNA, the CDR3 is TGTGCCAGCAGTTTAAGGGGGGAAGGGAGTTCGGGCGAGCAGTACTTC.

This clonotype appeared many times. This chain's CDR3 is CASKQGGEKLFF. CDR3 nucleotides: TGTGCCAGCAAACAGGGCGGTGAAAAACTGTTTTTT. V usage is TRBV6-5 and J usage is TRBJ1-4, with a possible D match to TRBD1 (6 bases). Germline-derived CDR1 and CDR2 are MNHEY and SVGAGI. V was trimmed by 7 bases and J by 7 bases, leaving 10 bases between them. The CDR3 consists of 12 residues.

This clonotype has more than one count but fewer than ten. The chain has TRBV7-9 and TRBJ1-2; the match to TRBD1 covers 7 bases. Germline V gives CDR1 SEHNR, CDR2 FQNEAQ (reference sequence). CDR3 size: 15 residues. V was clipped by 2 bases and J by 4 bases; unmatched bases: 7. This CDR3 is CASSLSPGTAYGYTF. The CDR3, as DNA: TGTGCCAGCAGCTTATCCCCGGGGACAGCCTATGGCTACACCTTC.

This clonotype was recorded at least ten times. The chain joins TRBV14 to TRBJ1-3; perhaps TRBD1 as D (5 bases). V was trimmed by 3 bases and J by 6 bases, leaving 12 bases between them. The CDR3 spans 14 residues. Germline CDR1 reads SGHDN; CDR2 reads FVKESK. CDR3 DNA: TGTGCCAGCAGCCATTCCGGGGCATTAAACACCATATATTTT. Translated, it gives CASSHSGALNTIYF.

This clonotype occurred a few times. The J gene is TRBJ2-2, the V gene TRBV9; D ambiguous. CDR3 length: 15 amino acids. With 4 bases removed from V and 4 bases from J, the gap between germline ends came to 14 bases. The germline CDR1 and CDR2 sequences are SGDLS and YYNGEE. In DNA form, the CDR3 reads TGTGCCAGCAGCCCCTCCCGCGAACCCACCGGGGAGCTGTTTTTT. Translation gives CASSPSREPTGELFF. Together with reference TRBV9 and TRBJ2-2, the CDR3 gives the full variable domain: DSGVTQTPKHLITATGQRVTLRCSPRSGDLSVYWYQQSLDQGLQFLIQYYNGEERAKGNILERFSAQQFPDLHSELNLSSLELGDSALYFCASSPSREPTGELFFGEGSRLTVL.

In its sample, this clonotype was seen a few times. This chain connects TRBV7-2 to TRBJ2-7; 9 bases map to TRBD1. The CDR3 length is 16 residues. Germline CDR1 is SGHTA and CDR2 is FQGNSA. Trimming took 6 bases from V and 2 from J; bases not matched to a gene: 11. The CDR3 loop is CASSFATGTGTYEQYF. CDR3 DNA: TGTGCCAGCAGTTTCGCTACCGGGACAGGGACCTACGAGCAGTACTTC.

This clonotype occurred many times. The chain links TRBV10-3 to TRBJ1-1, with 7 bases lining up with TRBD1. This CDR3 has 13 residues. CDR1 is ENHRY and CDR2 is SYGVKD in the germline V gene. Trimming at V came to 6 bases and at J to 4 bases, leaving 5 bases not matched to a gene. CDR3: CAIRWTGSTEAFF. The CDR3 DNA is TGTGCCATCAGATGGACAGGCTCCACTGAAGCTTTCTTT.

The V call is TRBV7-2, the J call TRBJ1-2; D call uncertain. Per the germline V gene, CDR1 is SGHTA and CDR2 is FQGNSA. The CDR3 loop spans 18 amino acids. The ends were cut back, 3 bases at V and 0 bases at J, with 20 bases in the middle. CDR3 sequence reads: CASSFTGFRRNPNYGYTF. Written as DNA, the CDR3 is TGTGCCAGCAGCTTTACCGGGTTCCGTCGGAATCCTAACTATGGCTACACCTTC. The full variable domain, its missing parts supplied by reference TRBV7-2 and TRBJ1-2, is GAGVSQSPSNKVTEKGKDVELRCDPISGHTALYWYRQSLGQGLEFLIYFQGNSAPDKSGLPSDRFSAERTGGSVSTLTIQRTQQEDSAVYLCASSFTGFRRNPNYGYTFGSGTRLTVV.

This clonotype was counted many times. The chain joins TRBV6-1 to TRBJ1-4; 9 bases agree with TRBD1. After removal of 5 bases from V and 5 bases from J, the junction contained 6 bases not matched to a gene. The CDR3 spans 15 residues. Germline V lookup: CDR1 MNHNS, CDR2 SASEGT. CDR3 sequence (DNA): TGTGCCAGCAGTTACCCCGGGACAGGGAATGAAAAACTGTTTTTT. Translation gives CASSYPGTGNEKLFF.

A few counts support this clonotype. V and J are TRBV28 and TRBJ2-3; 11 bases align to TRBD2. The germline gives CDR1 MDHEN, CDR2 SYDVKM. Trimming took 4 bases from V and 3 from J; bases not matched to a gene: 3. CDR3 length: 15 residues. For the CDR3, the DNA is TGTGCCAGCAGTTCTAGCGGGAGGTTGACAGATACGCAGTATTTT. This codes for CASSSSGRLTDTQYF.

The chain uses TRBV3-1 and TRBJ2-5, with TRBD2 matching over 12 bases. CDR3 length: 18 amino acids. Trimming at V came to 3 bases and at J to 2 bases, leaving 10 bases not matched to a gene. The V gene's germline CDR1 is LGHDT and CDR2 YNNKEL (reference sequence). This CDR3 is CASSQPPLGTSGQETQYF. CDR3 DNA sequence: TGTGCCAGCAGCCAGCCCCCGCTAGGGACTAGCGGGCAAGAGACCCAGTACTTC.

The chain employs TRBV19 and TRBJ2-7, with D perhaps TRBD2 (5 bases). The CDR3 loop spans 14 amino acids. Trimming took 5 bases from V and 7 from J, leaving 18 bases between them. Germline V lookup: CDR1 LNHDA, CDR2 SQIVND (reference sequence). The CDR3 region has the DNA TGTGCCAGTAGTGGGCGGGCGCAGCTCAGGGAGCAGTACTTC. It translates to CASSGRAQLREQYF.

The chain's CDR3 is CASSFHLAGPYSDTQYF. The CDR3 bases are TGTGCCAGCAGTTTTCACCTAGCGGGGCCTTATTCAGATACGCAGTATTTT. V gene TRBV28 combines with J gene TRBJ2-3, with 9 positions matching TRBD2. The CDR3 consists of 17 residues. CDR1 is MDHEN, CDR2 SYDVKM, per germline. V shed 3 bases, J shed 4 bases, and the junction held 11 bases outside the gene matches.

This clonotype came up a few times. V is TRBV20-1 and J is TRBJ2-1; 13 bases line up with TRBD2. The CDR3 extends over 16 amino acids. After removal of 3 bases from V and 3 bases from J, the junction contained 5 bases not matched to a gene. Germline lookup yields CDR1 DFQATT and CDR2 SNEGSKA (reference sequence). Written as DNA, the CDR3 is TGCAGTGCTAGGCCCACTAGCGGGAGGGTCTACAATGAGCAGTTCTTC. Translating gives CSARPTSGRVYNEQFF.

The sample holds a few counts of this clonotype. The chain has TRBV6-5 and TRBJ2-3, with D possibly called TRBD1 or TRBD2 (6 bases each). V shed 2 bases and J shed 0 bases, with 9 bases lying between them. CDR3 length: 15 amino acids. Germline CDR1 is MNHEY and CDR2 is SVGAGI. CDR3 protein: CASSYRGVSTDTQYF. For the CDR3, the DNA is TGTGCCAGCAGTTACAGGGGGGTTAGCACAGATACGCAGTATTTT.

This chain connects TRBV7-2 to TRBJ2-3, with 10 bases identical to TRBD2. The CDR3 runs 17 residues. Looked up from germline, CDR1 is SGHTA and CDR2 is FQGNSA. Trimming at V came to 4 bases and at J to 1 base, leaving 8 bases not matched to a gene. CDR3 sequence reads: CASSSRTSGPGTDTQYF. The CDR3 bases are TGTGCCAGCAGCTCTCGGACTAGCGGCCCCGGCACAGATACGCAGTATTTT.

The chain joins TRBV7-8 to TRBJ2-7, with 9 positions matching TRBD1. Trimming at V came to 7 bases and at J to 4 bases, leaving 5 bases not matched to a gene. The germline CDR1 and CDR2 sequences are SGHVS and FQNEAQ. CDR3 size: 13 residues. CDR3 loop: CASTTDRGYEQYF. In DNA form, the CDR3 reads TGTGCCAGCACCACAGACAGGGGGTACGAGCAGTACTTC.

This clonotype was found a few times. This chain's CDR3 is CASSSGTREQFF. DNA of the CDR3: TGTGCCAGCAGCTCGGGCACCCGTGAGCAGTTCTTC. V usage is TRBV7-6 and J usage is TRBJ2-1; D not resolved. Trimming removed 4 bases at V and 9 bases at J, with 10 bases between. Germline V lookup: CDR1 SGHVS, CDR2 FNYEAQ. The CDR3 covers 12 residues.

This clonotype has ten or more counts. CDR3 coding DNA: TGTGCCAGCAGCTTATCCGGGGGGAGCTCCTACAATGAGCAGTTCTTC. Protein product: CASSLSGGSSYNEQFF. This rearrangement joins TRBV7-3 to TRBJ2-1, with 7 bases that match TRBD2. The V gene end was trimmed by 2 bases and the J gene end by 0 bases; junction bases not matched to a gene: 4. CDR3 length equals 16 residues. CDR1 is SGHTA and CDR2 is FQGTGA in the germline V gene.

Regarding this clonotype: This sequence may be a read error, since a much larger clone differs from it by one base. The genes are TRBV30 and TRBJ1-1; 9 bases map to TRBD1. Germline trimming cut 1 base from V and 12 bases from J; bases unmatched to any gene: 6. This CDR3 region has 12 residues. Germline CDR1 GTSNPN, CDR2 SVGIG (reference sequence). For the CDR3, the DNA is TGTGCCTGGAGTGAGGGGACAGGGCCAACTTTCTTT. Residues: CAWSEGTGPTFF.

The sample holds a few counts of this clonotype. The chain is built from TRBV4-1 and TRBJ2-7; a possible D gene is TRBD1 (6 bases). V was pared by 0 bases and J by 7 bases, with 16 bases between. This CDR3 contains 15 residues. From germline, CDR1 is MGHRA and CDR2 YSYEKL. CDR3 nucleotide sequence: TGCGCCAGCAGCCAAGATATGGGGGCGCTCAGGGAGCAGTACTTC. Residues: CASSQDMGALREQYF.

The chain is built from TRBV10-3 and TRBJ1-2; D ambiguous. This CDR3 is built from 13 residues. Germline values: CDR1 ENHRY, CDR2 SYGVKD. The V end was cut by 4 bases, the J end by 4 bases, with 10 bases between. The CDR3 DNA reads TGTGCCATCAGTGGCGAGGGATTCTATGGCTACACCTTC. It yields the protein CAISGEGFYGYTF.

There are many counts of this clonotype. This sequence joins TRBV3-1 and TRBJ1-1; 10 bases line up with TRBD1. Per the germline V gene, CDR1 is LGHDT and CDR2 is YNNKEL (reference sequence). The CDR3 has 14 residues. V trimming: 3 bases; J trimming: 4 bases; junction bases outside the gene matches: 2. The CDR3 protein is CASSQWTGGTEAFF. For the CDR3, the DNA is TGTGCCAGCAGCCAGTGGACAGGGGGCACTGAAGCTTTCTTT. The full variable domain, with the rest looked up from reference TRBV3-1 and TRBJ1-1, is DTAVSQTPKYLVTQMGNDKSIKCEQNLGHDTMYWYKQDSKKFLKIMFSYNNKELIINETVPNRFSPKSPDKAHLNLHINSLELGDSAVYFCASSQWTGGTEAFFGQGTRLTVV.

This clonotype was seen more than once but under ten times. The DNA for the CDR3 is TGTGCCAGCAGCTTCCGAACCCAGAGACAGGGGTGGCCTGGGGCCAACGTCCTGACTTTC. It translates to CASSFRTQRQGWPGANVLTF. The J gene is TRBJ2-6, the V gene TRBV7-2; 8 bases match TRBD1. The V segment lost 3 bases and the J segment 2 bases; nucleotides outside the gene matches: 15. Germline assignment: CDR1 SGHTA and CDR2 FQGNSA. CDR3 length: 20 residues.

This clonotype was recorded at least ten times. The chain uses TRBV6-2 or TRBV6-3 and TRBJ2-1; TRBD2 matches at 13 bases. CDR1 and CDR2 (germline): MNHEY, SVGEGT. With V trimmed by 6 bases and J by 10 bases, 3 bases remained unmatched. The CDR3 length is 13 residues. For the CDR3, the DNA is TGTGCCAGCAGCCAGGGACTAGCGGGAGAGCAGTTCTTC. It is translated as CASSQGLAGEQFF.

This clonotype was counted at least ten times. V gene TRBV18 combines with J gene TRBJ2-7; D gene uncertain. Trimming took 0 bases from V and 4 from J, leaving 13 bases between them. CDR3 length equals 15 residues. Germline values: CDR1 KGHSH, CDR2 LQKENI. The CDR3: CASSPPLAPFYEQYF. CDR3 DNA: TGTGCCAGCTCACCACCCCTCGCCCCGTTTTACGAGCAGTACTTC.

The V gene is TRBV12-3 or TRBV12-4, the J gene TRBJ1-5; 8 bases agree with TRBD1. The CDR3 is 14 residues long. Germline trimming cut 6 bases from V and 2 bases from J; bases unmatched to any gene: 3. The CDR3 region is CASRPGGGNQPQHF. The CDR3 DNA reads as TGTGCCAGCAGACCAGGGGGCGGCAATCAGCCCCAGCATTTT.